The 19 T cell receptor beta chains reported below all come from one sample, sequenced in a study of OX40 agonist ivuxolimab in advanced cancers. Library prep was done by the immunoSEQ multiplex PCR assay. TCRdb retrieved this table from immuneACCESS and kept in-frame rearrangements only. Not all clones are present; in checked studies, unresolved V genes account for under half, and no reason is known for the remainder. For this sample there are tens of thousands of clones; more than 75% appear just once. Less than 3.5% of the sample is in the top ten clones. Sequencing used CD4+ or CD8+ T cells sorted from blood, obtained in a trial of the OX40 agonist ivuxolimab. The source of these receptors is an adult with an advanced solid tumor such as melanoma, head and neck, liver or kidney cancer.

The genes are TRBV10-3 and TRBJ2-3; TRBD1 matches at 8 bases. Germline CDR1 is ENHRY and CDR2 is SYGVKD. The CDR3 contains 16 residues. V lost 4 bases and J lost 0; bases outside the gene matches: 6. The CDR3, as DNA: TGTGCCATCAGTGTAAATCAGGGGGCAAGCACAGATACGCAGTATTTT. It specifies CAISVNQGASTDTQYF.

The chain is built from TRBV28 and TRBJ1-1; D not resolved. The CDR3 is made up of 13 amino acids. Germline loops: CDR1 MDHEN, CDR2 SYDVKM. V was clipped by 2 bases and J by 7 bases, with 11 bases between them. The CDR3, as DNA: TGTGCCAGCAGTTTAGGCCAAGTAGGTGAAGCTTTCTTT. This encodes CASSLGQVGEAFF.

This clone was observed a single time. The V call is TRBV9, the J call TRBJ2-3; 9 bases map to TRBD2. The CDR3 length is 17 residues. V shed 4 bases, J shed 4 bases, and the junction held 13 bases outside the gene matches. Germline CDR1 is SGDLS and CDR2 is YYNGEE. The CDR3 DNA follows: TGTGCCAGCAGCCCCCGGGACGGCGGGGGGGCCTCAGATACGCAGTATTTT. It translates to CASSPRDGGGASDTQYF.

This clone was seen a handful of times. The chain recombines TRBV12-5 with TRBJ2-4; D is perhaps TRBD1 or TRBD2 (5 bases each). In germline, CDR1 is LGHNT, CDR2 FRNRAP. The V end was cut by 6 bases, the J end by 0 bases, with 15 bases between. This CDR3 is 16 amino acids long. CDR3 coding DNA: TGTGCTAGTGGACATGATGAGGGGATAGCCAAAAACATTCAGTACTTC. The encoded protein is CASGHDEGIAKNIQYF.

The chain joins TRBV7-9 to TRBJ2-3, with 8 bases identical to TRBD1. Germline assignment: CDR1 SEHNR and CDR2 FQNEAQ (reference sequence). The junction had 10 bases not matched to a gene; V was cut back by 5 bases and J by 6 bases. The CDR3 contains 15 residues. CDR3 sequence reads: CASSLGSTGGDTQYF. In nucleotides, the CDR3 is TGTGCCAGCAGCCTAGGGTCTACAGGGGGGGATACGCAGTATTTT.

The genes are TRBV7-9 and TRBJ1-5, with no clear D. This CDR3 spans 12 amino acids. Germline assignment: CDR1 SEHNR and CDR2 FQNEAQ (reference sequence). V shed 5 bases and J shed 10 bases, with 12 bases lying between them. CDR3 DNA sequence: TGTGCCAGCAGCCCTATATCGGGCCCCCAGCATTTT. It yields the protein CASSPISGPQHF.

This clone was seen a handful of times. The chain combines TRBV4-3 with TRBJ1-2; D unclear. Trimming pared 4 bases from V and 6 bases from J, leaving 12 bases between. Germline lookup yields CDR1 LGHNA and CDR2 YSLEER. The CDR3 has 13 amino acids. The CDR3 DNA is TGCGCCAGCAGCCCCGAAGGAGGGAATGGCTACACCTTC. Protein sequence: CASSPEGGNGYTF.

This clone was found a few times. V usage is TRBV6-6 and J usage is TRBJ1-6, with D hard to call. This CDR3 region has 14 residues. Per germline, CDR1 MNHNY and CDR2 SVGAGI (reference sequence). Trimming pared 6 bases from V and 9 bases from J, leaving 15 bases between. The DNA for the CDR3 is TGTGCCAGCAGCCATCCTCAGGATTCTTCACCCCTCCACTTT. Its protein product is CASSHPQDSSPLHF.

This clone appeared once. The chain links TRBV6-1 to TRBJ2-2; weak D call: TRBD2 (5 bases). Germline loops: CDR1 MNHNS, CDR2 SASEGT. V lost 7 bases to trimming and J lost 4 bases, with 13 bases between them. The CDR3 length is 14 residues. CDR3 DNA: TGTGCCAGCAAACGGGAAAAGTCCACCGGGGAGCTGTTTTTT. It yields the protein CASKREKSTGELFF.

The chain carries TRBV9 and TRBJ2-3; D possibly matches TRBD1 or TRBD2 (5 bases each). V was cut by 2 bases and J by 2 bases, with 12 bases left in between. CDR3 size: 15 residues. Germline CDR1 and CDR2: SGDLS and YYNGEE. The CDR3: CASSVFGGSTDTQYF. As DNA, the CDR3 is TGTGCCAGCAGCGTTTTTGGGGGTTCCACAGATACGCAGTATTTT.

The chain employs TRBV7-4 and TRBJ1-5; D gene unclear. V lost 7 bases, J lost 6 bases, and 13 bases lay in between. CDR3 length: 13 amino acids. Per the germline V gene, CDR1 is SGHVT and CDR2 is SQSDAQ. CDR3 DNA sequence: TGTGCCAGCACCCTCCTGGGAGGTCAGCCCCAGCATTTT. This sequence encodes CASTLLGGQPQHF.

J is TRBJ2-5 and V is TRBV6-5; 8 nucleotides line up with TRBD2. V was clipped by 5 bases and J by 5 bases; unmatched bases: 7. This CDR3 comprises 14 residues. Germline-derived CDR1 and CDR2 are MNHEY and SVGAGI. The CDR3 sequence: CASSRSGGGETQYF. The CDR3 region has the DNA TGTGCCAGCAGTCGCAGCGGGGGAGGGGAGACCCAGTACTTC.

The chain employs TRBV6-1 and TRBJ1-4; 8 bases fit TRBD1. This CDR3 has 14 amino acids. Trimming at V came to 7 bases and at J to 6 bases, leaving 7 bases not matched to a gene. Germline CDR1 MNHNS, CDR2 SASEGT. This CDR3 reads CASTSRTGHEKLFF. The CDR3 nucleotides read TGTGCCAGCACCTCCAGGACAGGGCATGAAAAACTGTTTTTT.

V is TRBV6-5 and J is TRBJ1-2, with 7 bases that match TRBD1. The CDR3 spans 15 residues. CDR1 is MNHEY and CDR2 is SVGAGI in the germline V gene. V trimming: 0 bases; J trimming: 2 bases; junction bases outside the gene matches: 3. For the CDR3, the DNA is TGTGCCAGCAGTTACTCCCTGGGACAGAACTATGGCTACACCTTC. This sequence encodes CASSYSLGQNYGYTF.

The chain joins TRBV11-3 to TRBJ2-2, with TRBD2 as a possible D gene (5 bases). Trimming removed 0 bases from V and 3 bases from J, with 14 bases in between. Germline loops: CDR1 SGHNT, CDR2 YENEEA. The CDR3 is 17 residues long. CDR3 coding DNA: TGTGCCAGCAGCTTAGAGGGAGTGGCAGGAGACACCGGGGAGCTGTTTTTT. Amino acids: CASSLEGVAGDTGELFF.

CDR3 region: CATSNGGGAEAFF. CDR3 DNA sequence: TGTGCCACCTCAAACGGGGGTGGCGCTGAAGCTTTCTTT. This chain connects TRBV6-5 to TRBJ1-1, with a possible D match to TRBD1 (5 bases). CDR3 length: 13 amino acids. In germline, CDR1 is MNHEY, CDR2 SVGAGI. V was cut by 10 bases and J by 6 bases, with 18 bases left in between.

The genes are TRBV6-5 and TRBJ2-5, with 9 bases fitting TRBD2. The V and J ends lost 6 bases and 2 bases, in that order; junction bases with no gene match: 7. This CDR3 region has 15 residues. CDR1 and CDR2 (germline): MNHEY, SVGAGI. As DNA, the CDR3 is TGTGCCAGCAGCCAAGGGCTAGCGGGGCAAGAGACCCAGTACTTC. It codes for CASSQGLAGQETQYF.

The sample holds a few counts of this clone. This sequence joins TRBV6-5 and TRBJ1-2; 8 positions match TRBD1. This CDR3 region has 14 residues. Trimming removed 5 bases from V and 4 bases from J; junction bases left unmatched: 6. CDR1 is MNHEY, CDR2 SVGAGI, per germline. Here the CDR3 reads CASSPGGSLYGYTF. In DNA, the CDR3 is TGTGCCAGCAGTCCAGGGGGCAGCCTCTATGGCTACACCTTC.

The rearrangement links TRBV6-5 to TRBJ1-6; D is ambiguous. Germline CDR1 reads MNHEY; CDR2 reads SVGAGI. V dropped 6 bases and J dropped 0 bases, with 9 bases sitting between them. The CDR3 covers 15 residues. CDR3 sequence (DNA): TGTGCCAGCAGCGACGGCAGCTCCTATAATTCACCCCTCCACTTT. It encodes CASSDGSSYNSPLHF.